These 22 T cell receptor beta chains were sequenced from one sample in a study of cytomegalovirus exposure and HLA in healthy donors. The PCR ran on 60 Vbeta and 13 Jbeta primers. Clones were sequenced by immunoSEQ multiplex PCR, and TCRdb holds only the in-frame ones, with some missing. The table shows more than 150,000 clones, with around 80% occurring only once. Sequences were obtained from PBMCs. The receptors derive from a woman in her twenties or thirties in good health and CMV-seronegative.

This clone was recorded once. CDR3 residues: CARGIRGGSPLHF. For the CDR3, the DNA is TGTGCCAGGGGGATTCGGGGTGGCTCACCCCTCCACTTT. The chain is built from TRBV27 and TRBJ1-6; D remains ambiguous. Trimming removed 9 bases at V and 10 bases at J, with 16 bases between. Germline V gene data show CDR1 as MNHEY and CDR2 as SMNVEV (reference sequence). The CDR3 contains 13 residues.

This clone has just one count. The chain combines TRBV7-8 with TRBJ2-2; TRBD2 is a possible D gene (5 bases). CDR1 is SGHVS, CDR2 FQNEAQ, per germline. The CDR3 is 17 amino acids. V lost 0 bases to trimming and J lost 3 bases, with 14 bases between them. CDR3 DNA: TGTGCCAGCAGCTTAGCGTCGAGGCTAGCCTACACCGGGGAGCTGTTTTTT. This translates into CASSLASRLAYTGELFF.

The rearrangement joins TRBV5-1 to TRBJ2-3; TRBD1 matches 9 bases. The CDR3 has 14 residues. V shed 4 bases and J 4 bases; nucleotides not matched to a gene: 4. CDR1 and CDR2 from the germline V gene are SGHRS and YFSETQ. The CDR3 bases are TGCGCCAGCAGCCCACGACAGGGGGCAGATACGCAGTATTTT. It encodes CASSPRQGADTQYF.

The genes are TRBV5-1 and TRBJ2-7; unclear D gene. CDR1 is SGHRS, CDR2 YFSETQ, per germline. Trimming took 2 bases from V and 3 from J, leaving 9 bases between them. The CDR3 consists of 13 residues. The CDR3 region has the DNA TGCGCCAGCAGCTTCTATGTCGGCTACGAGCAGTACTTC. The encoded protein is CASSFYVGYEQYF.

This clone was counted only a few times. The chain joins TRBV19 to TRBJ1-1; D perhaps matches TRBD1 (5 bases). This CDR3 spans 15 amino acids. Trimming took off 5 bases at V and 4 bases at J, with 17 bases between the two ends. CDR1 and CDR2 from the germline V gene are LNHDA and SQIVND (reference sequence). DNA of the CDR3: TGTGCCAGTAGTCCCGACAGCGAACTGGGCACTGAAGCTTTCTTT. Residues: CASSPDSELGTEAFF.

The sample holds one count of this clone. V usage is TRBV6-6 and J usage is TRBJ2-2; possible D gene TRBD2, 6 bases. Trimming stripped 4 bases from V and 6 bases from J, with 12 bases between. CDR1 is MNHNY, CDR2 SVGAGI, per germline (reference sequence). This CDR3 spans 14 amino acids. The CDR3 region is CASSSLAEAGELFF. The CDR3 nucleotides are TGTGCCAGCAGTTCACTAGCCGAAGCCGGGGAGCTGTTTTTT.

The chain is built from TRBV9 and TRBJ2-2, with D unclear. Trimming shortened V by 0 bases and J by 1 base, and 4 bases separated the two germline ends. The CDR3 runs to 14 residues. CDR1 is SGDLS, CDR2 YYNGEE, per germline. The CDR3 spells CASSVARNTGELFF. As DNA, the CDR3 is TGTGCCAGCAGCGTAGCCAGGAACACCGGGGAGCTGTTTTTT.

The chain combines TRBV19 with TRBJ2-7; possibly TRBD1 for D (5 bases). This CDR3 has 13 residues. The V end lost 10 bases, the J end lost 4 bases, and 17 bases lay between the germline ends. Germline-derived CDR1 and CDR2 are LNHDA and SQIVND (reference sequence). The CDR3 loop reads CATARQNGYEQYF. Here the CDR3 DNA reads TGTGCCACGGCGCGACAGAACGGTTACGAGCAGTACTTC.

The gene calls are TRBV5-6 and TRBJ1-2; D gene ambiguous. The germline V gene encodes CDR1 SGHDT and CDR2 YYEEEE. The CDR3 loop spans 16 amino acids. Trimming cost V 0 bases and J 4 bases, with 16 bases left between them. The CDR3 DNA reads as TGTGCCAGCAGCTTGGTGTTTAAGGAATCGGGCTATGGCTACACCTTC. It is translated as CASSLVFKESGYGYTF.

The V gene is TRBV9, the J gene TRBJ2-3; 11 bases agree with TRBD2. Per germline, CDR1 SGDLS and CDR2 YYNGEE. Trimming removed 3 bases from V and 2 bases from J; junction bases left unmatched: 5. The CDR3 runs to 16 residues. As DNA, the CDR3 is TGTGCCAGCAGCGAACTAGCGGGGGTACACACAGATACGCAGTATTTT. It translates to CASSELAGVHTDTQYF.

This clone has a single count. The chain links TRBV7-9 to TRBJ2-7; D may be TRBD1 (5 bases). CDR1 SEHNR and CDR2 FQNEAQ come from the germline V gene (reference sequence). CDR3 size: 12 residues. The V end was cut by 2 bases, the J end by 6 bases, with 8 bases between. The CDR3: CASSLRTGEQYF. The DNA of the CDR3 is TGTGCCAGCAGCTTACGTACAGGCGAGCAGTACTTC. The entire variable domain, with the rest obtained from reference TRBV7-9 and TRBJ2-7, is as follows: DTGVSQNPRHKITKRGQNVTFRCDPISEHNRLYWYRQTLGQGPEFLTYFQNEAQLEKSRLLSDRFSAERPKGSFSTLEIQRTEQGDSAMYLCASSLRTGEQYFGPGTRLTVT.

Regarding this clone: A read error may produce the germline difference seen at one junction end. The rearrangement links TRBV7-9 to TRBJ2-5; tentatively, D is TRBD2 (6 bases). The CDR3 totals 16 residues. CDR1 is SEHNR and CDR2 is FQNEAQ in the germline V gene (reference sequence). The CDR3 sequence: CAGSLYLAGLPETQYF. DNA of the CDR3: TGTGCCGGCAGCTTATACCTGGCGGGGTTGCCAGAGACCCAGTACTTC.

The rearrangement uses TRBV9 and TRBJ2-7; 8 bases match TRBD2. After removal of 2 bases from V and 2 bases from J, the junction contained 6 bases not matched to a gene. This CDR3 contains 15 residues. Germline loops: CDR1 SGDLS, CDR2 YYNGEE. The CDR3 nucleotides are TGTGCCAGCAGCGTCACAGCGGGGGAACCCTACGAGCAGTACTTC. As protein: CASSVTAGEPYEQYF.

The CDR3 sequence is CASSPLGLAASQETQYF. The CDR3 DNA sequence: TGTGCCAGCTCACCACTGGGACTAGCGGCCAGCCAAGAGACCCAGTACTTC. The chain joins TRBV18 to TRBJ2-5; 11 bases agree with TRBD2. This CDR3 is 17 amino acids long. The V gene end was trimmed by 1 base and the J gene end by 1 base; junction bases not matched to a gene: 5. The germline CDR1 and CDR2 sequences are KGHSH and LQKENI.

A few counts support this clone. V gene TRBV7-8 combines with J gene TRBJ1-1; 7 nucleotides match TRBD1. From germline, CDR1 is SGHVS and CDR2 FQNEAQ. The CDR3 has 14 residues. V was pared by 3 bases and J by 5 bases, with 6 bases of the junction left unmatched. The DNA of the CDR3 is TGTGCCAGCAGCTTCCCGGACAGGCGAACTGAAGCTTTCTTT. Encoded protein: CASSFPDRRTEAFF.

This clone was detected once. Other DNA sequences from this sample encode an identical CDR3 as well. V and J are TRBV5-1 and TRBJ2-5; D remains ambiguous. Looked up from germline, CDR1 is SGHRS and CDR2 is YFSETQ. V lost 3 bases and J lost 2, with 2 bases in between. CDR3 size: 11 residues. This chain's CDR3 is CASSSQETQYF. For the CDR3, the DNA is TGCGCCAGCAGCTCACAAGAGACCCAGTACTTC.

This CDR3 is CASSVDRGGGEQFF. DNA for the CDR3: TGTGCCAGCAGCGTGGACAGGGGCGGCGGGGAGCAGTTCTTC. The rearrangement links TRBV9 to TRBJ2-1; TRBD1 aligns across 9 bases. The CDR3 extends over 14 amino acids. V dropped 2 bases and J dropped 10; count of bases not matched to a gene: 7. The V gene's germline CDR1 is SGDLS and CDR2 YYNGEE.

The gene calls are TRBV4-1 and TRBJ2-3, with a tentative D call TRBD1 (6 bases). The V and J ends lost 2 bases and 1 base respectively, with 10 bases between them. This CDR3 has 15 residues. Germline values: CDR1 MGHRA, CDR2 YSYEKL. The chain's CDR3 is CASSQYRTGTDTQYF. In DNA, the CDR3 is TGCGCCAGCAGCCAATATCGGACAGGCACAGATACGCAGTATTTT.

This clone was picked up a small number of times. The chain couples TRBV15 to TRBJ2-7; the D gene is possibly TRBD2 (6 bases). With 3 bases removed from V and 1 base from J, the gap between germline ends came to 16 bases. CDR1 is LNHNV, CDR2 YYDKDF, per germline (reference sequence). The CDR3 runs to 16 residues. CDR3 sequence: CATSRGGSHGSYEQYF. CDR3 DNA: TGTGCCACCAGCAGGGGAGGATCGCATGGTTCCTACGAGCAGTACTTC.

The V gene is TRBV30, the J gene TRBJ1-1; 10 bases map to TRBD1. The CDR3 contains 12 residues. CDR1 and CDR2 (germline): GTSNPN, SVGIG (reference sequence). V was pared by 2 bases and J by 12 bases, with 6 bases of the junction left unmatched. The DNA for the CDR3 is TGTGCCTGGAGTCCCGACAGGGGGCAAACTTTCTTT. This codes for CAWSPDRGQTFF.

CDR3 sequence (DNA): TGTGCCAGCAGCGACAGGGGGCGGGAGGGCTACACCTTC. Translated: CASSDRGREGYTF. The chain is built from TRBV13 and TRBJ1-2, with 10 bases that match TRBD1. The germline CDR1 and CDR2 sequences are PRHDT and FYEKMQ (reference sequence). The CDR3 is 13 residues long. V was clipped by 5 bases and J by 8 bases; unmatched bases: 5.

This rearrangement joins TRBV15 to TRBJ1-6; 7 bases are shared with TRBD1. V was pared by 0 bases and J by 11 bases, with 10 bases of the junction left unmatched. CDR1 is LNHNV and CDR2 is YYDKDF in the germline V gene (reference sequence). The CDR3 extends over 16 amino acids. The CDR3 DNA reads TGTGCCACCAGCAGAGATCGGGACAGAACACGGGCACCCCTCCACTTT. Translating gives CATSRDRDRTRAPLHF. Supplemented by reference TRBV15 and TRBJ1-6, the full variable domain reads DAMVIQNPRYQVTQFGKPVTLSCSQTLNHNVMYWYQQKSSQAPKLLFHYYDKDFNNEADTPDNFQSRRPNTSFCFLDIRSPGLGDTAMYLCATSRDRDRTRAPLHFGNGTRLTVT.